This entry describes one TCR beta chain. As yet, its antigen is unknown. These data originate in a study of graft-versus-host responses after intestinal transplantation. CDR3 length: 17 residues. Deletions cut 1 base from V and 0 bases from J, with 13 bases between. Germline V gene data show CDR1 as MNHNS and CDR2 as SASEGT. Repertoires were generated with immunoSEQ multiplex PCR, while TCRdb's copy carries only in-frame clones and drops some. This sample has tens of thousands of clones, with 93% found just once. The sample here was unstimulated CD8+ T cells sorted from spleen or lymph node cells, taken before transplant. This receptor was identified in a human donor who was the organ donor for an intestinal transplant. The J gene is TRBJ1-5, the V gene TRBV6-1; D gene unclear. The CDR3 spells CASSEGEGPYSNQPQHF. The CDR3 nucleotides are TGTGCCAGCAGTGAAGGCGAAGGCCCTTATAGCAATCAGCCCCAGCATTTT.